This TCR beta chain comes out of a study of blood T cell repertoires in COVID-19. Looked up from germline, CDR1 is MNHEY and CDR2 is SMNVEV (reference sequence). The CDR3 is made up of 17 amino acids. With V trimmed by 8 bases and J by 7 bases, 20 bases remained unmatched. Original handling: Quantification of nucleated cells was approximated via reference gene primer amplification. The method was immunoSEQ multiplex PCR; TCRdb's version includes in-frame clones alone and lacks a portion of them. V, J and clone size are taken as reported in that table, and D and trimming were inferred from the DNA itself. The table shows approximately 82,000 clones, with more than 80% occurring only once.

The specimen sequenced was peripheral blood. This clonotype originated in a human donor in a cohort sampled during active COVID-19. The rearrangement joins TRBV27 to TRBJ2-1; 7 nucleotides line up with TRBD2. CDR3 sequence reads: CASSSLGEAGYENEQFF. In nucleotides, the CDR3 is TGTGCCAGCTCCTCCCTTGGGGAAGCGGGGTACGAAAATGAGCAGTTCTTC.